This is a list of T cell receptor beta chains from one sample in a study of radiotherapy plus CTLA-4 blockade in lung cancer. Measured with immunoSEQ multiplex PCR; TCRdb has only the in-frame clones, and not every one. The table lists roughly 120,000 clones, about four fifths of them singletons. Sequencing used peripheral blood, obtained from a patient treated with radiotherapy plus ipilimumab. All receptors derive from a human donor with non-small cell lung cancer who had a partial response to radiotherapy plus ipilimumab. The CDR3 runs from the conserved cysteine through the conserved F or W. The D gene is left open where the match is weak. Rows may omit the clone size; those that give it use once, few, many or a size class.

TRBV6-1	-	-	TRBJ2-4	CASQTKNIQYF	TGTGCCAGCCAGACCAAAAACATTCAGTACTTC
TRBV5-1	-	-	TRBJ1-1	CASSPAGGGAFF	TGCGCCAGCAGCCCTGCGGGGGGTGGAGCTTTCTTT
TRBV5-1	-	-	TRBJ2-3	CASSSAEHTDTQYF	TGCGCCAGCAGCTCAGCGGAGCACACAGATACGCAGTATTTT
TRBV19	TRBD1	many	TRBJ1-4	CASTQRMTGGNEKLFF	TGTGCCAGTACCCAAAGAATGACAGGGGGAAATGAAAAACTGTTTTTT
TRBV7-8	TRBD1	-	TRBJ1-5	CASSLVGQGNQPQHF	TGTGCCAGCAGCTTAGTGGGACAGGGCAATCAGCCCCAGCATTTT
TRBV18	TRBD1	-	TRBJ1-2	CASSELQGRYGYTF	TGTGCCAGCTCAGAACTACAGGGGCGATATGGCTACACCTTC
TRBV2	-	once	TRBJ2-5	CASGGDGETQYF	TGTGCCAGCGGCGGCGACGGGGAGACCCAGTACTTC
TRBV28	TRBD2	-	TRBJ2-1	CASSPDGLAGGHTYNEQFF	TGTGCCAGCAGCCCAGATGGACTAGCGGGAGGGCATACCTACAATGAGCAGTTCTTC
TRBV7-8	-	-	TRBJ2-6	CASSQSLSQANLGNVLTF	TGTGCCAGCAGCCAGTCCCTATCACAGGCAAATCTGGGCAACGTCCTGACTTTC
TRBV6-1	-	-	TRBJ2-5	CASLGRGLQETQYF	TGTGCCAGCCTGGGCAGGGGCCTCCAAGAGACCCAGTACTTC
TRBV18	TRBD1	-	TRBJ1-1	CASSPNQGTANTEAFF	TGTGCCAGCTCACCAAATCAAGGGACAGCAAACACTGAAGCTTTCTTT
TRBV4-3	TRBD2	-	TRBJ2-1	CASSQVASTSGRDEQFF	TGCGCCAGCAGCCAAGTAGCTAGCACTAGCGGGAGGGATGAGCAGTTCTTC
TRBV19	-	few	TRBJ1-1	CASSMVPTVKTEAFF	TGTGCCAGTAGTATGGTTCCCACGGTAAAAACTGAAGCTTTCTTT
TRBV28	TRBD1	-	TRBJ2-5	CASSFWDRVRTQYF	TGTGCCAGCAGTTTTTGGGACAGGGTTCGGACCCAGTACTTC
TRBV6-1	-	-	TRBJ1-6	CASTVFYNSPLHF	TGTGCCAGCACGGTCTTCTATAATTCACCCCTCCACTTT
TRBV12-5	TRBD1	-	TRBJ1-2	CASAPGGYGYTF	TGTGCTAGTGCCCCAGGGGGGTATGGCTACACCTTC